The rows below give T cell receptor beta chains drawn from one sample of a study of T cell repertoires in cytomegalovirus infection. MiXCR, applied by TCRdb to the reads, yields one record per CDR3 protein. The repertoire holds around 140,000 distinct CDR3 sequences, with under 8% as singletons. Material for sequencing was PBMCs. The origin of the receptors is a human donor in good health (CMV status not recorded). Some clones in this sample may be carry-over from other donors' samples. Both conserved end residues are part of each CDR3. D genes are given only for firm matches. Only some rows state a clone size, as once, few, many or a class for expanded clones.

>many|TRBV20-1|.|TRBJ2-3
CSTRAGLGTDTQYF
TGCAGTACTAGGGCGGGGTTGGGCACAGATACGCAGTATTTT
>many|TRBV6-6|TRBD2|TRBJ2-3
CASSYRVGLAGGPTSTDTQYF
TGTGCCAGCAGTTACCGAGTGGGACTAGCGGGGGGACCAACTAGCACAGATACGCAGTATTTT
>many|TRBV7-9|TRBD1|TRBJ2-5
CASSSDRGRETQYF
TGTGCCAGCAGCTCGGACAGGGGGCGAGAGACCCAGTACTTC
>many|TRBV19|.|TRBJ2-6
CASSNGRGISGANVLTF
TGTGCCAGTAGTAATGGGCGGGGTATCTCTGGGGCCAACGTCCTGACTTTC
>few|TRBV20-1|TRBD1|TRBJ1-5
CSARDSWGQGGSNQPQHF
TGCAGTGCTAGAGATTCTTGGGGCCAGGGGGGAAGCAATCAGCCCCAGCATTTT
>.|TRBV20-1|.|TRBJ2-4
CSGLLLAKNIQYF
TGCAGTGGCCTTTTACTAGCCAAAAACATTCAGTACTTC
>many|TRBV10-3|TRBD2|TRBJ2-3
CAISESILADSTDTQYF
TGTGCCATCAGTGAGTCGATCCTAGCGGATAGCACAGATACGCAGTATTTT
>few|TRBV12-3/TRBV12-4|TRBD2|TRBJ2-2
CASSPPGLYTGELFF
TGTGCCAGCAGTCCCCCGGGACTATACACCGGGGAGCTGTTTTTT
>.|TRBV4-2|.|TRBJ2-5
CASSQDPQGQETQYF
TGTGCCAGCAGCCAAGATCCACAGGGCCAAGAGACCCAGTACTTC
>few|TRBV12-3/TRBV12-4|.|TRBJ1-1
CASSFLSGTEAFF
TGTGCCAGCAGTTTTTTGTCCGGGACTGAAGCTTTCTTT
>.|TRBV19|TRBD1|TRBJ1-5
CASSAKTGYNQPQHF
TGTGCCAGTAGTGCGAAGACAGGGTACAATCAGCCCCAGCATTTT
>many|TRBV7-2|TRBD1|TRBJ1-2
CASSSRAQGVGYTF
TGTGCCAGCAGCTCGAGGGCACAGGGGGTCGGCTACACCTTC
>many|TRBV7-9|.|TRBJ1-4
CASSLVSGATNEKLFF
TGTGCCAGCAGCTTAGTGTCCGGCGCAACTAATGAAAAACTGTTTTTT
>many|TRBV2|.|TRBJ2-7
CASLVDYEQYF
TGTGCCAGCTTAGTAGACTACGAGCAGTACTTC
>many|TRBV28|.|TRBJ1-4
CASSSTPEKLFF
TGTGCCAGCAGTTCGACGCCTGAAAAACTGTTTTTT
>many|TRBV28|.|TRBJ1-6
CASRPEGLGSPLHF
TGTGCCAGCAGACCCGAGGGTTTAGGGTCACCCCTCCACTTT
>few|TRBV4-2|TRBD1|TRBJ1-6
CASSPRTGNSPLHF
TGTGCCAGCAGCCCACGGACAGGGAACTCACCCCTCCACTTT
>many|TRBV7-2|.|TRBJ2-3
CASSFRLAKDTQYF
TGTGCCAGCAGCTTTAGGCTAGCGAAAGATACGCAGTATTTT
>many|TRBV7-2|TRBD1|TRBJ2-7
CASSRRGQGNSYEQYF
TGTGCCAGCAGCCGCCGGGGACAGGGTAACTCCTACGAGCAGTACTTC
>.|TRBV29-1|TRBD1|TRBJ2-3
CSVEVGGRSDTQYF
TGCAGCGTTGAGGTAGGGGGCCGGTCAGATACGCAGTATTTT
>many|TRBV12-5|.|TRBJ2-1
CASGLVLGEQFF
TGTGCTAGTGGTTTGGTACTTGGAGAGCAGTTCTTC
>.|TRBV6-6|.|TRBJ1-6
CASTLQRVRDSPLHF
TGTGCCAGCACCTTACAACGGGTGAGGGATTCACCCCTCCACTTT
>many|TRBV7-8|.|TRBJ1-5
CASSLRRGGQPQHF
TGTGCCAGCAGCTTAAGGAGGGGCGGTCAGCCCCAGCATTTT
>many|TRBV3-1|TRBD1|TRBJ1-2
CASSQENRGGGYTF
TGTGCCAGCAGCCAAGAGAACAGGGGAGGCGGCTACACCTTC
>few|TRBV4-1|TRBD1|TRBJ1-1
CASSQKIQGSDTEAFF
TGCGCCAGCAGCCAAAAAATACAGGGGAGCGACACTGAAGCTTTCTTT
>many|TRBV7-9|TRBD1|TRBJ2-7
CASSHRDRGLYEQYF
TGTGCCAGCAGCCACCGGGACAGGGGGCTGTACGAGCAGTACTTC
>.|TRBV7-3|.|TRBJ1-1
CASSPSAGMNTEAFF
TGTGCCAGCAGCCCCTCGGCCGGGATGAACACTGAAGCTTTCTTT
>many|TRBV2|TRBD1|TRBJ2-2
CASQKGQGNTGELFF
TGTGCCAGCCAGAAGGGACAGGGGAACACCGGGGAGCTGTTTTTT
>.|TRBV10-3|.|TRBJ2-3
CAIRNRDSSSTDTQYF
TGTGCCATCAGAAACCGGGACTCTAGCAGCACAGATACGCAGTATTTT
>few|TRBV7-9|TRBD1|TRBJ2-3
CASRGQDPEGYTQYF
TGTGCCAGCAGGGGACAGGACCCGGAGGGTTATACGCAGTATTTT
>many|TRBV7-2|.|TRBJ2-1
CASSLAGRVPYNEQFF
TGTGCCAGCAGCTTAGCCGGTAGGGTACCCTACAATGAGCAGTTCTTC
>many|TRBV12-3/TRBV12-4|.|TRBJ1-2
CASSLQGSVHGYTF
TGTGCCAGCAGTTTACAGGGTTCGGTTCATGGCTACACCTTC
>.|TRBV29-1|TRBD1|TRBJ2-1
CGVVGQSSYNEQFF
TGCGGCGTTGTGGGACAGAGCTCCTACAATGAGCAGTTCTTC
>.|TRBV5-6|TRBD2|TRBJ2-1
CASTLGGGGNEQFF
TGTGCCAGCACCCTGGGGGGCGGGGGGAATGAGCAGTTCTTC
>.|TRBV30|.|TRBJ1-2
CAWSLQSGYGYTF
TGTGCCTGGAGCCTTCAGTCTGGGTATGGCTACACCTTC
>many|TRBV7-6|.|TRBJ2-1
CASSLDSYNEQFF
TGTGCCAGCAGCCTGGACAGTTACAATGAGCAGTTCTTC
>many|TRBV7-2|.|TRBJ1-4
CASSLGANEKLFF
TGTGCCAGCAGCCTGGGAGCTAATGAAAAACTGTTTTTT
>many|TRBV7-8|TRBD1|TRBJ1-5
CASSWDPGQGLSGPQHF
TGTGCCAGCAGCTGGGACCCGGGACAGGGACTCAGTGGGCCCCAGCATTTT
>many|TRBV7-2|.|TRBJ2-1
CASSSQSGQFF
TGTGCCAGCAGCTCGCAGTCTGGGCAGTTCTTC
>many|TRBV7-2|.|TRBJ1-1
CASSRTNTEAFF
TGTGCCAGCAGCAGGACGAACACTGAAGCTTTCTTT
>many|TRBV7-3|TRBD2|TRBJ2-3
CASSSSGRGGSTDTQYF
TGTGCCAGCAGCTCCTCCGGGCGCGGGGGGTCCACAGATACGCAGTATTTT
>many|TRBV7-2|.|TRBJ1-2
CASSLEGGGYTF
TGTGCCAGCAGCTTAGAAGGGGGTGGCTACACCTTC
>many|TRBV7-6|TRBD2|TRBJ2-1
CASSSGGPYNEQFF
TGTGCCAGCAGCTCGGGGGGACCCTACAATGAGCAGTTCTTC
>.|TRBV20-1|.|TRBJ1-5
CSASRISNQPQHF
TGCAGTGCCTCCAGGATAAGCAATCAGCCCCAGCATTTT
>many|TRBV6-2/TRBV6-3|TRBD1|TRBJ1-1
CASSLTGGVAEAFF
TGTGCCAGCAGTTTGACAGGGGGCGTCGCTGAAGCTTTCTTT
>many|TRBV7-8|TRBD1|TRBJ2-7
CASSFNRGLNEQYF
TGTGCCAGCAGCTTCAACAGGGGGCTAAACGAGCAGTACTTC
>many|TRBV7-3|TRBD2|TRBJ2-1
CASSLSMGGIYNEQFF
TGTGCCAGCAGCTTATCTATGGGGGGGATTTACAATGAGCAGTTCTTC
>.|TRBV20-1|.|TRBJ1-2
CSAREAIWGYGYTF
TGCAGTGCTAGAGAGGCCATTTGGGGCTATGGCTACACCTTC
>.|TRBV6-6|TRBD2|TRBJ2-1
CASSYSGLAGIYNEQFF
TGTGCCAGCAGTTACTCGGGACTAGCGGGGATATACAATGAGCAGTTCTTC
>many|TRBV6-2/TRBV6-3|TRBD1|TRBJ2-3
CASSQGQGHTDTQYF
TGTGCCAGCAGCCAAGGACAGGGCCACACAGATACGCAGTATTTT
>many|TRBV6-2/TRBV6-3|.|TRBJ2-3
CASNDWSDTQYF
TGTGCCAGCAATGACTGGTCGGATACGCAGTATTTT
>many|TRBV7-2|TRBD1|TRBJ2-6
CASSLRRDRGFTGANVLTF
TGTGCCAGCAGCTTACGCCGGGACAGGGGGTTTACTGGGGCCAACGTCCTGACTTTC
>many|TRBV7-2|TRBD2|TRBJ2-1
CASSLVRAGGYNEQFF
TGTGCCAGCAGCTTAGTGCGAGCGGGGGGATACAATGAGCAGTTCTTC
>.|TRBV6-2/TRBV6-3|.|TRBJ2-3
CASSDQVQDTQYF
TGTGCCAGCAGCGATCAGGTCCAAGATACGCAGTATTTT
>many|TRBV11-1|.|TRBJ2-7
CASSLWGVTYEQYF
TGTGCCAGCAGCTTATGGGGAGTCACCTACGAGCAGTACTTC